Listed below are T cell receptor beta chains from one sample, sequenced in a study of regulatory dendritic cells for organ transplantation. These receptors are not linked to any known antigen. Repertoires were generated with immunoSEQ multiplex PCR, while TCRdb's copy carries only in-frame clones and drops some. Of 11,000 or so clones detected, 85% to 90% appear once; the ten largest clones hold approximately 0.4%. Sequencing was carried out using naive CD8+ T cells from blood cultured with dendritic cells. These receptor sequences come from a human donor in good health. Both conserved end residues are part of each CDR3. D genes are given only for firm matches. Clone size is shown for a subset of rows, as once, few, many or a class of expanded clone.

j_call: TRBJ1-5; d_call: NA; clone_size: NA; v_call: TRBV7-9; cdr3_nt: TGTGCCAGCAGCTCGGGACACCTCAATCAGCCCCAGCATTTT; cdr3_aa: CASSSGHLNQPQHF
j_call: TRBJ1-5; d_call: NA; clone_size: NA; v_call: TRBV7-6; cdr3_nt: TGTGCCAGCAGCCGAGGTTTAGGTACACCAGAGCATTTT; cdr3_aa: CASSRGLGTPEHF
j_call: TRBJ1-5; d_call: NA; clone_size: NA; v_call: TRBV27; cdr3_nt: TGTGCCAGCAGGGACAGTTCCAATCAGCCCCAGCATTTT; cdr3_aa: CASRDSSNQPQHF
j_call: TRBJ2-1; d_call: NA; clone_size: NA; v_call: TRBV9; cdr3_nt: TGTGCCAGCGGGGGCAATGAGCAGTTCTTC; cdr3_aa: CASGGNEQFF
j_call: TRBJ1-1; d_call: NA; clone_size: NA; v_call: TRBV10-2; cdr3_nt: TGCGCCAGCAGTCTAGTCGGGATTGGTACTGAAGCTTTCTTT; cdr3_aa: CASSLVGIGTEAFF
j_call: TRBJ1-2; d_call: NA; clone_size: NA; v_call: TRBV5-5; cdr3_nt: TGTGCCAGCAGCTTGGGACCACGTGGCTACACCTTC; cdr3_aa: CASSLGPRGYTF
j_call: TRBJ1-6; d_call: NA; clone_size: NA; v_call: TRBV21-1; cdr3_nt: TGTGCCAGCAGCGAAACACCGGGACAGGTAAATAATTCACCCCTCCACTTT; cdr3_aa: CASSETPGQVNNSPLHF
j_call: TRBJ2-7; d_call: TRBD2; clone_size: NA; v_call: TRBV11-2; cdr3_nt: TGTGCCAGCAGCTCACCTTTGCGCGGGAGTTCTAGCGAGCAGTACTTC; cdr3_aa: CASSSPLRGSSSEQYF
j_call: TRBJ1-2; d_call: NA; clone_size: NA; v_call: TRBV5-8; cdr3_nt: TGTGCCAGCAGCCCGCTGACAGGATTAGGCTACACCTTC; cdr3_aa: CASSPLTGLGYTF
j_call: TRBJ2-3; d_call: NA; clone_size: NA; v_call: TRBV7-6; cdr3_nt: TGTGCCAGCAGCCCCCGGGTGGCCCACACAGATACGCAGTATTTT; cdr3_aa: CASSPRVAHTDTQYF
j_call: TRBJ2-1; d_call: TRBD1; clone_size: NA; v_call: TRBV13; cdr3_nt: TGTGCCAGCAGCTCAACAGGGGATGGCTACAATGAGCAGTTCTTC; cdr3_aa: CASSSTGDGYNEQFF
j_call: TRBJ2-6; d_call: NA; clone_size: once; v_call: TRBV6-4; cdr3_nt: TGTGCCAGCAGTGAAAGGTTTGGGGCCAACGTCCTGACTTTC; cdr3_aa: CASSERFGANVLTF
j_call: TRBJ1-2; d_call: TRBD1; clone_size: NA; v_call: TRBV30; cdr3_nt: TGTGCCTGGAGTGGAGGGACAGGAGACCTCTATGGCTACACCTTC; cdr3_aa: CAWSGGTGDLYGYTF
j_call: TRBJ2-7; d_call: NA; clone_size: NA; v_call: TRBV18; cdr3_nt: TGTGCCAGCTCACCGGGGGACTCCTTCTACGAGCAGTACTTC; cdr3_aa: CASSPGDSFYEQYF
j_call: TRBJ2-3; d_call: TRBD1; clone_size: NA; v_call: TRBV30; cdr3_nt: TGTGCCTGGAGCAGACAGGGGGCGAGCACAGATACGCAGTATTTT; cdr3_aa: CAWSRQGASTDTQYF
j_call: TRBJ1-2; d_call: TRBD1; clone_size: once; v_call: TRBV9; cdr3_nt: TGTGCCAGCGGTTCCAACCACGCCGGGACAGGGGGAGGCTACACCTTC; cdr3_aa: CASGSNHAGTGGGYTF
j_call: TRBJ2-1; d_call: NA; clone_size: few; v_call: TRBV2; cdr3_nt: TGTGCCAGCAGTGAGGCAGGGGCCTACAATGAGCAGTTCTTC; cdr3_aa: CASSEAGAYNEQFF
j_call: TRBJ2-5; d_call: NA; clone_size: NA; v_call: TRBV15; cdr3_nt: TGTGCCACCAGCAGACAACCAACAGAGACCCAGTACTTC; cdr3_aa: CATSRQPTETQYF
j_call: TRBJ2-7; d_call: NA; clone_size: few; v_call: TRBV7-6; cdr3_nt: TGTGCCAGCAGCTTAGAAGCGCCGAGCTCCTACGAGCAGTACTTC; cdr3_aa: CASSLEAPSSYEQYF
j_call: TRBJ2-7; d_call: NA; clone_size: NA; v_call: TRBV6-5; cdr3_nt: TGTGCCAGCAGTTCCTCGAGGGGGAGAGGGCCCTACGAGCAGTACTTC; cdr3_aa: CASSSSRGRGPYEQYF
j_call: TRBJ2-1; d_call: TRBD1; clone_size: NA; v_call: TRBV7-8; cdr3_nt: TGTGCCAGCAGCTTAAAAACAGGGGGCCATGAGCAGTTCTTC; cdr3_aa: CASSLKTGGHEQFF
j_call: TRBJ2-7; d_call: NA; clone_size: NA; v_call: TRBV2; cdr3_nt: TGTGCCAGCAGACCCACAGGGAGCGAGCAGTACTTC; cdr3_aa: CASRPTGSEQYF